The clone carrying this TCR beta chain was seen only once. Its antigen is not identified. One junction end does not reproduce the germline sequence, and a read error may be involved. The entirety of the isolated RNA underwent reverse transcription, so expressed TCRB transcripts were sequenced. This table comes from immunoSEQ multiplex PCR, and its TCRdb copy is limited to in-frame clones, with some not included. Of 50,000 to 70,000 clones listed, approximately 52% are singletons. Germline CDR1 SGHNT, CDR2 YENEEA. This CDR3 has 11 residues. Isolation of CD4+ naive, central memory, regulatory and stem cell-like memory cells was achieved by sorting via CD45RO/CCR7/CD25/CD127/CD95/CD27. Sorting gave populations that all exceeded 95% purity. The data stem from a study of beta chain features in type 1 diabetes. Findings of the study overall: Overrepresentation of cells with high TCR expression could result from cDNA sequencing. The VDJ junctions of type 1 diabetes patients carried fewer insertions and more deletions. People with Type 1 diabetes carried modestly yet significantly shorter TCRB CDR3s in all four CD4+ subsets.

The specimen was Tregs from blood. The genes are TRBV11-3 and TRBJ2-7, with D perhaps TRBD2 (6 bases). The origin of this receptor is a woman in her thirties or forties with type 1 diabetes. The CDR3 nucleotides are TGCCCCTCGATGGGGGGAAGCGAGCAGTACTTC. This gives the protein CPSMGGSEQYF.